This T cell receptor (beta chain) was found in a study of blood T cell repertoires in COVID-19. Study in general: PBMCs, B-cell-depleted T cells, or T cells provided the cDNA or gDNA that made up the material.

This clone showed up just once. Under the authors' procedure: Amplification from reference gene primers served as the basis for estimated nucleated cell counts. The repertoire was sequenced with immunoSEQ multiplex PCR; TCRdb's copy has only in-frame clones and lacks some. For V, J and clone size, that table is used; D and trimming come from the DNA. This sample has 120,000 to 150,000 clones, with about 88% found just once. The receptor comes from a man aged 45-60 years with active or convalescent COVID-19. Material for sequencing was peripheral blood.

In DNA form, the CDR3 reads TGTGCCAGCAGTCCCCTCCCGGACAGGGGAGATGAGCAGTTCTTC. Translated, it gives CASSPLPDRGDEQFF. The chain joins TRBV27 to TRBJ2-1; 9 nucleotides align to TRBD1. Per the germline V gene, CDR1 is MNHEY and CDR2 is SMNVEV (reference sequence). Trimming cost V 5 bases and J 8 bases; bases outside gene matches: 10. The CDR3 consists of 15 residues.